The 23 T cell receptor beta chains below all came from one sample that was sequenced in a study of blood T cell repertoires in COVID-19. Clones were sequenced by immunoSEQ multiplex PCR, and TCRdb holds only the in-frame ones, with some missing. The table lists approximately 40,000 clones, roughly 88% of them singletons. Material: peripheral blood. Receptors originate from a human donor in a cohort sampled during active COVID-19.

The chain is built from TRBV4-1 and TRBJ1-6; D unresolved. The germline V gene has CDR1 MGHRA and CDR2 YSYEKL. This CDR3 contains 16 residues. The ends were cut back, 5 bases at V and 8 bases at J, with 19 bases in the middle. The CDR3 region has the DNA TGCGCCAGCAGCGCCTACTCCCCAGGAACCCATTCACCCCTCCACTTT. Translation gives CASSAYSPGTHSPLHF.

CDR3 region: CASSHDREWYNSPLHF. CDR3 in DNA: TGTGCCAGCAGCCATGACAGGGAGTGGTATAATTCACCCCTCCACTTT. The rearrangement joins TRBV3-1 (or the pseudogene TRBV3-2) to TRBJ1-6; 7 bases fit TRBD1. The CDR3 length is 16 residues. The germline V gene encodes CDR1 LGHDT and CDR2 YNNKEL (reference sequence). The V and J ends lost 3 bases and 4 bases, in that order; junction bases with no gene match: 6.

In this sample, this clone turned up once. CDR3 sequence: CASSTGLNTEAFF. The CDR3 nucleotides read TGTGCCAGTTCGACAGGTCTGAACACTGAAGCTTTCTTT. The genes are TRBV7-6 and TRBJ1-1; D might be TRBD1 (6 bases). The CDR3 length is 13 residues. Trimming took off 9 bases at V and 0 bases at J, with 11 bases between the two ends. The germline V gene encodes CDR1 SGHVS and CDR2 FNYEAQ.

The chain has TRBV5-6 and TRBJ1-1, with D uncertain. The CDR3 is 15 amino acids. Trimming shortened V by 6 bases and J by 1 base, and 16 bases separated the two germline ends. Germline V CDR1 and CDR2: SGHDT, YYEEEE. The CDR3 region is CASTHRGWENTEAFF. CDR3 in DNA: TGTGCCAGCACCCACCGCGGGTGGGAGAACACTGAAGCTTTCTTT.

This chain connects TRBV5-8 to TRBJ1-6; D is perhaps TRBD1 (5 bases). The CDR3 loop spans 17 amino acids. V shed 3 bases and J shed 7 bases, with 20 bases lying between them. Looked up from germline, CDR1 is SGHTS and CDR2 is YDEGEE. The CDR3 nucleotides read TGTGCCAGCAGCTCCTCAGGGAATACAAATATGAATTCACCCCTCCACTTT. The encoded protein is CASSSSGNTNMNSPLHF.

The chain recombines TRBV5-1 with TRBJ1-1; tentative D call: TRBD1 (5 bases). The CDR3 has 12 amino acids. Germline assignment: CDR1 SGHRS and CDR2 YFSETQ. Trimming took off 4 bases at V and 10 bases at J, with 14 bases between the two ends. CDR3 loop: CASSTPGLGAFF. The CDR3 DNA sequence: TGCGCCAGCAGCACCCCAGGGCTAGGAGCTTTCTTT.

The chain recombines TRBV5-4 with TRBJ1-1, with D unresolved. The CDR3 consists of 12 residues. CDR1 is SGHNT and CDR2 is YYREEE in the germline V gene (reference sequence). The V gene lost 3 bases and the J gene lost 8 bases, with 11 bases spanning the gap. In nucleotides, the CDR3 is TGTGCCAGCAGCTCTATGGGAGCCGAAGCTTTCTTT. This encodes CASSSMGAEAFF.

The chain carries TRBV7-9 and TRBJ1-1; TRBD1 matches 7 bases. CDR1 is SEHNR, CDR2 FQNEAQ, per germline (reference sequence). Trimming cost V 3 bases and J 7 bases; bases outside gene matches: 2. The CDR3 consists of 12 residues. In DNA, the CDR3 is TGTGCCAGCAGCTTCGGGACAGTTGAAGCTTTCTTT. This translates into CASSFGTVEAFF. The whole variable domain, filled in from reference TRBV7-9 and TRBJ1-1, reads DTGVSQNPRHKITKRGQNVTFRCDPISEHNRLYWYRQTLGQGPEFLTYFQNEAQLEKSRLLSDRFSAERPKGSFSTLEIQRTEQGDSAMYLCASSFGTVEAFFGQGTRLTVV.

This clone was detected a few times. The CDR3 spells CASSLGLQGDGSPLHF. The CDR3, as DNA: TGTGCCAGCAGCTTAGGGCTACAGGGGGATGGCTCACCCCTCCACTTT. The rearrangement links TRBV5-4 to TRBJ1-6; 8 bases are shared with TRBD1. This CDR3 is 16 amino acids long. Trimming removed 2 bases from V and 10 bases from J; junction bases left unmatched: 11. Germline V gene lookup returns CDR1 SGHNT and CDR2 YYREEE (reference sequence). Looking up the rest from reference TRBV5-4 and TRBJ1-6 gives the full variable domain: ETGVTQSPTHLIKTRGQQVTLRCSSQSGHNTVSWYQQALGQGPQFIFQYYREEENGRGNFPPRFSGLQFPNYSSELNVNALELDDSALYLCASSLGLQGDGSPLHFGNGTRLTVT.

The V call is TRBV5-1, the J call TRBJ1-1, with D possibly being TRBD1 (5 bases). Germline CDR1 reads SGHRS; CDR2 reads YFSETQ. Between the trimmed V and J ends, which lost 4 bases and 4 bases, there was a span of 14 bases. CDR3 length: 14 residues. The CDR3: CASSHGQGGTEAFF. CDR3 in DNA: TGCGCCAGCAGCCACGGCCAGGGTGGCACTGAAGCTTTCTTT. The complete variable domain, with remaining parts taken from reference TRBV5-1 and TRBJ1-1, reads KAGVTQTPRYLIKTRGQQVTLSCSPISGHRSVSWYQQTPGQGLQFLFEYFSETQRNKGNFPGRFSGRQFSNSRSEMNVSTLELGDSALYLCASSHGQGGTEAFFGQGTRLTVV.

J is TRBJ2-2 and V is TRBV19; 8 bases line up with TRBD1. Germline V gene lookup returns CDR1 LNHDA and CDR2 SQIVND (reference sequence). The V gene end was trimmed by 6 bases and the J gene end by 6 bases; junction bases not matched to a gene: 3. The CDR3 spans 13 residues. The DNA of the CDR3 is TGTGCCAGTAGCAGACAGGGGTCCGGGGAGCTGTTTTTT. This sequence encodes CASSRQGSGELFF.

The chain's CDR3 is CASSPLEVRTGELFF. The CDR3 coding sequence is TGTGCCAGCAGTCCCCTAGAGGTGCGGACCGGGGAGCTGTTTTTT. The genes are TRBV28 and TRBJ2-2; no definite D call. This CDR3 region has 15 residues. Germline V lookup: CDR1 MDHEN, CDR2 SYDVKM. The germline V and J ends were trimmed by 5 bases and 5 bases, with 15 bases remaining between them. The whole variable domain, filled in from reference TRBV28 and TRBJ2-2, reads DVKVTQSSRYLVKRTGEKVFLECVQDMDHENMFWYRQDPGLGLRLIYFSYDVKMKEKGDIPEGYSVSREKKERFSLILESASTNQTSMYLCASSPLEVRTGELFFGEGSRLTVL.

The rearrangement joins TRBV6-5 to TRBJ2-7, with D maybe TRBD1 (6 bases). Per germline, CDR1 MNHEY and CDR2 SVGAGI. The V gene lost 5 bases and the J gene lost 2 bases, with 13 bases spanning the gap. The CDR3 loop spans 14 amino acids. The CDR3 bases are TGTGCCAGCAGTACCCAGGCAGGGGCCTACGAGCAGTACTTC. Residues: CASSTQAGAYEQYF.

The CDR3 DNA sequence: TGTGCCAGCTCACCAACCACAGGGCTTGATGGCTACACCTTC. Its translation: CASSPTTGLDGYTF. V gene TRBV18 combines with J gene TRBJ1-2, with TRBD1 as a possible D gene (6 bases). Trimming pared 2 bases from V and 6 bases from J, leaving 13 bases between. Germline V gene sequence: CDR1 KGHSH, CDR2 LQKENI. CDR3 length: 14 residues.

CDR3 nucleotide sequence: TGTGCCAGCAGTTACTCGGCTAGCGGGGGGGAGACCCAGTACTTC. This gives the protein CASSYSASGGETQYF. The chain uses TRBV6-5 and TRBJ2-5, with TRBD2 matching over 11 bases. The CDR3 covers 15 residues. CDR1 and CDR2 from the germline V gene are MNHEY and SVGAGI. After removal of 0 bases from V and 5 bases from J, the junction contained 2 bases not matched to a gene.

This chain uses TRBV9 with TRBJ2-1; tentative D call: TRBD2 (6 bases). The CDR3 sequence is 15 residues long. Trimming pared 3 bases from V and 3 bases from J, leaving 13 bases between. The V gene's germline CDR1 is SGDLS and CDR2 YYNGEE. CDR3 in DNA: TGTGCCAGCAGCGGAAGAGGAGGGCTCTACAATGAGCAGTTCTTC. Its translation: CASSGRGGLYNEQFF.

The chain recombines TRBV5-4 with TRBJ2-5, with a tentative D call TRBD2 (5 bases). Trimming removed 0 bases at V and 5 bases at J, with 14 bases between. The CDR3 runs to 15 residues. Germline CDR1 and CDR2: SGHNT and YYREEE (reference sequence). The CDR3 loop is CASSLVVGGRETQYF. The DNA of the CDR3 is TGTGCCAGCAGCTTGGTGGTCGGAGGTCGCGAGACCCAGTACTTC.

The rearrangement joins TRBV27 to TRBJ1-5; no clear D gene. The ends were cut back, 0 bases at V and 5 bases at J, with 14 bases in the middle. CDR1 and CDR2 from the germline V gene are MNHEY and SMNVEV (reference sequence). The CDR3 extends over 16 amino acids. The CDR3 DNA reads TGTGCCAGCAGTTTATCCACCCCATCCGGGTATCAGCCCCAGCATTTT. As protein: CASSLSTPSGYQPQHF.

This chain connects TRBV5-5 to TRBJ2-1; 9 bases are a match to TRBD1. V lost 4 bases to trimming and J lost 3 bases; unmatched junction nucleotides: 5. CDR3 length: 15 amino acids. CDR1 is SGHKS and CDR2 is YYEKEE in the germline V gene (reference sequence). The CDR3 loop is CASSRTGESYNEQFF. Written as DNA, the CDR3 is TGTGCCAGCAGCCGGACAGGGGAAAGCTACAATGAGCAGTTCTTC.

The J gene is TRBJ2-2, the V gene TRBV5-1, with TRBD1 matching 8 bases. J gave up 3 bases and V 5 bases, and 6 bases lay outside the gene matches. The CDR3 loop spans 15 amino acids. Germline CDR1 and CDR2: SGHRS and YFSETQ. The CDR3 region is CASRGGQADTGELFF. The CDR3 DNA is TGCGCCAGCAGGGGGGGACAGGCCGACACCGGGGAGCTGTTTTTT.

This chain connects TRBV7-8 to TRBJ2-7, with D perhaps TRBD2 (5 bases). Germline V CDR1 and CDR2: SGHVS, FQNEAQ. Trimming removed 3 bases from V and 3 bases from J, with 6 bases in between. The CDR3 loop spans 12 amino acids. The CDR3 loop is CASSLGVYEQYF. In nucleotides, the CDR3 is TGTGCCAGCAGCTTGGGAGTCTACGAGCAGTACTTC.

The chain recombines TRBV29-1 with TRBJ2-7; TRBD1 is a possible D gene (5 bases). CDR1 is SQVTM, CDR2 ANQGSEA, per germline. The V and J ends lost 4 bases and 0 bases respectively, with 16 bases between them. CDR3 length: 15 residues. DNA for the CDR3: TGCAGCGTTGTAGGGGATGGCGCCCGCTCCTACGAGCAGTACTTC. Amino acid sequence: CSVVGDGARSYEQYF.

The rearrangement joins TRBV2 to TRBJ2-5; D perhaps matches TRBD1 (5 bases). Germline CDR1 is SNHLY and CDR2 is FYNNEI. This CDR3 is 14 amino acids long. V gave up 5 bases and J gave up 7 bases, with 17 bases separating them. This CDR3 reads CASSKGPPQGTQYF. The CDR3 DNA is TGTGCCAGCAGTAAAGGACCACCTCAGGGGACCCAGTACTTC.